A selection of T cell receptor beta chains follows, all from one sample in a study of T cell repertoires in cytomegalovirus infection. Antigens of these TCRs are unknown. TCRdb analysed the reads with MiXCR anew, one entry per CDR3 protein. The data contain around 570,000 distinct CDR3 sequences, 40% of them singletons. Material: cultured PBMCs, obtained from culture after CMV antigen stimulation. The receptors were sampled from a human donor in good health (CMV status not recorded). Some clones in this sample may be carry-over from other donors' samples. CDR3s include the opening cysteine and the closing phenylalanine or tryptophan. Fields, in order: CDR3 length, J gene, D gene, clone size, V gene, CDR3 DNA, CDR3 protein. The D gene is left open where the match is weak. Size tells how often a clone was seen (once, few, many) or the class of an expanded clone, and some rows leave it out.

13 TRBJ2-3 . few TRBV15 TGTGCCACCAGCAGAGATCAGGGGGATACGCAGTATTTT CATSRDQGDTQYF
13 TRBJ2-5 TRBD1 . TRBV20-1 TGCAGTGCTAGGACAGGGCCCCAAGAGACCCAGTACTTC CSARTGPQETQYF
17 TRBJ2-2 TRBD2 . TRBV12-3/TRBV12-4 TGTGCCAGCAGCGGGACTAGCGGGGCGACGAACACCGGGGAGCTGTTTTTT CASSGTSGATNTGELFF
17 TRBJ1-6 . many TRBV7-2 TGTGCCAGCAGCTTATCTCACAGGGACTCCTATAATTCACCCCTCCACTTT CASSLSHRDSYNSPLHF
17 TRBJ1-5 TRBD1 . TRBV11-2 TGTGCCAGCAGCTTGGGGACAGGGGGATCAGCGGGTCAGCCCCAGCATTTT CASSLGTGGSAGQPQHF
14 TRBJ1-1 . few TRBV2 TGTGCCAGCAGTGAGTGGGGCACCAACACTGAAGCTTTCTTT CASSEWGTNTEAFF
16 TRBJ2-7 . . TRBV7-2 TGTGCCAGCAGCTCCGGGGGATCGTTGAGTTCCTACGAGCAGTACTTC CASSSGGSLSSYEQYF
14 TRBJ2-7 . . TRBV24-1 TGTGCCACGGCGGGGACGGACAACTCCTACGAGCAGTACTTC CATAGTDNSYEQYF
14 TRBJ1-5 . . TRBV6-6 TGTGCCAGCGACCGGGGGGGGAGCAATCAGCCCCAGCATTTT CASDRGGSNQPQHF
14 TRBJ1-5 TRBD1 . TRBV27 TGTGCCAGTAGTGGGGGAACAGGGGTGCAGCCCCAGCATTTT CASSGGTGVQPQHF
14 TRBJ2-3 TRBD2 . TRBV2 TGTGCCAGCAGTGTAGCGGGGGGCACAGATACGCAGTATTTT CASSVAGGTDTQYF
19 TRBJ2-6 . . TRBV5-6 TGTGCCAGCACCCCTACCGTGGATTTCAGGGCTCCCGGGGCCAACGTCCTGACTTTC CASTPTVDFRAPGANVLTF
14 TRBJ2-4 TRBD2 . TRBV7-2 TGTGCCAGCAGCCCGGTAGGACTAGCTGGGATTCAGTACTTC CASSPVGLAGIQYF
13 TRBJ2-7 TRBD2 few TRBV4-3 TGCGCCAGCAGCCGAACTGCGGGGGGCGAGCAGTACTTC CASSRTAGGEQYF
15 TRBJ2-7 . . TRBV20-1 TGCAGTGCTAGAGAGGGTGGTAGCGGAACCTACGAGCAGTACTTC CSAREGGSGTYEQYF
13 TRBJ2-1 . . TRBV15 TGTGCCACCAGCAGAGGCGCTGGAACGGAGCAGTTCTTC CATSRGAGTEQFF
15 TRBJ1-1 . . TRBV4-1 TGCGCCAGCAGCCTAAGGGCGTTGGAGGGCACTGAAGCTTTCTTT CASSLRALEGTEAFF
15 TRBJ1-5 . . TRBV4-1 TGCGCCAGCAGCCAAGATTCTAAGGTCAATCAGCCCCAGCATTTT CASSQDSKVNQPQHF
18 TRBJ1-1 . few TRBV25-1 TGTGCCAGCAGTGTAGACAGGTGGTATTCACCTATGGGCACTGAAGCTTTCTTT CASSVDRWYSPMGTEAFF
13 TRBJ1-2 . . TRBV4-1 TGCGCCAGCAGCCAAACTCCTGGCCGGCAGTACACCTTC CASSQTPGRQYTF
16 TRBJ2-3 TRBD1 many TRBV7-8 TGTGCCAGCAGCCGTCTCACAGGGGGCAGCACAGATACGCAGTATTTT CASSRLTGGSTDTQYF
14 TRBJ1-6 . few TRBV12-3/TRBV12-4 TGTGCCAGCAGGTTCGATTCTAATAATTCACCCCTCCACTTT CASRFDSNNSPLHF
14 TRBJ2-3 . few TRBV10-2 TGCGCCAGCGTGCTTAGGGGACACACAGATACGCAGTATTTT CASVLRGHTDTQYF
12 TRBJ1-4 . . TRBV19 TGTGCCAGTGGGGACGGACTTGAAAAACTGTTTTTT CASGDGLEKLFF
13 TRBJ1-5 . few TRBV12-3/TRBV12-4 TGTGCCAGCGGTTTAGGAAGCAATCAGCCCCAGCATTTT CASGLGSNQPQHF
16 TRBJ1-6 TRBD1 many TRBV4-3 TGCGCCAGCAGCGAATCCCGGACAGGAGTTAATTCACCCCTCCACTTT CASSESRTGVNSPLHF
16 TRBJ1-2 TRBD1 . TRBV7-2 TGTGCCAGCAGGAGAGAGTGGGGACAGGCCCTCGTCGGCTACACCTTC CASRREWGQALVGYTF
18 TRBJ2-3 . . TRBV11-2 TGTGCCAGCAGCCCCCGGGGGCCAGGGGCCGTGAACACAGATACGCAGTATTTT CASSPRGPGAVNTDTQYF
16 TRBJ1-2 TRBD1 . TRBV12-3/TRBV12-4 TGTGCCAGCAGTTTAGCGCCCCAGGGGGCGATAAGTGGCTACACCTTC CASSLAPQGAISGYTF
15 TRBJ1-6 . . TRBV4-1 TGCGCCAGCAGCCAAGATGGGGCAGGGAATTCACCCCTCCACTTT CASSQDGAGNSPLHF
13 TRBJ1-2 . . TRBV7-2 TGTGCCAGCAGCTTAGAGAGTGTACCCCCGTGGGCCTTC CASSLESVPPWAF
13 TRBJ1-1 . once TRBV19 TGTGCCAGTAGTATAGGGGCGTTCACTGAAGCTTTCTTT CASSIGAFTEAFF
13 TRBJ1-1 TRBD1 . TRBV2 TGTGCCAGCAACAGGGGAGTTTACACTGAAGCTTTCTTT CASNRGVYTEAFF
15 TRBJ1-4 . few TRBV20-1 TGCAGTGCTAGAGATCCCGGGCAGGGCAGTGAAAAACTGTTTTTT CSARDPGQGSEKLFF
15 TRBJ2-1 TRBD2 . TRBV14 TGTGCCAGCAGCCAAACCCGGGACTACGATAATGAGCAGTTCTTC CASSQTRDYDNEQFF
14 TRBJ2-1 . few TRBV7-9 TGTGCCAGCAGCGAAAGGGGGGATACCAATGAGCAGTTCTTC CASSERGDTNEQFF
13 TRBJ2-7 TRBD1 few TRBV29-1 TGCAGCGTTACGACAGGGCGAATTCTTGAGCAGTACTTC CSVTTGRILEQYF
15 TRBJ2-1 TRBD2 . TRBV20-1 TGCAGTGCTAGGTTGGCGGGAGGAAGACGGAATGAGCAGTTCTTC CSARLAGGRRNEQFF
15 TRBJ2-1 . few TRBV7-2 TGTGCCAGCAGCTTAATCGGTGGCACCTACAATGAGCAGTTCTTC CASSLIGGTYNEQFF
16 TRBJ2-7 TRBD2 few TRBV7-9 TGTGCCAGCAGCGGAGAAGGTAGCGGGGGATACTACGAGCAGTACTTC CASSGEGSGGYYEQYF
13 TRBJ2-7 . . TRBV19 TGTGCCAGTAGTATTGAACCGCTTGGCGAGCAGTACTTC CASSIEPLGEQYF
14 TRBJ1-2 . . TRBV18 TGTGCCAGCTCACCAGTACAGACCTCCTATGGCTACACCTTC CASSPVQTSYGYTF
14 TRBJ1-5 . . TRBV2 TGTGCCAGCAGTGGGCCTTGGGCTAATCAGCCCCAGCATTTT CASSGPWANQPQHF
15 TRBJ2-7 TRBD2 . TRBV2 TGTGCCAGCAGTGATTGGGCTAGCGGGAGTGGCGAGCAGTACTTC CASSDWASGSGEQYF
15 TRBJ1-1 . few TRBV6-5 TGTGCCAGCAGTTACTCGGGCCGTAGGGACACTGAAGCTTTCTTT CASSYSGRRDTEAFF
15 TRBJ1-6 TRBD1 . TRBV7-2 TGTGCCAGCAGCTCGAGGACAGGGGAGGAATCACCCCTCCACTTT CASSSRTGEESPLHF
18 TRBJ1-3 TRBD1 once TRBV19 TGTGCCAGTAGTATTGCGGCGGGGGGACAGACCTCTGGAAACACCATATATTTT CASSIAAGGQTSGNTIYF
14 TRBJ2-1 . . TRBV7-2 TGTGCCAGCAGCTTAGCTAGCGGAAACAATGAGCAGTTCTTC CASSLASGNNEQFF
17 TRBJ2-1 TRBD2 . TRBV12-3/TRBV12-4 TGTGCCAGCAGTTCCCCAAAGGGGACTAGCGGGCCCAATGAGCAGTTCTTC CASSSPKGTSGPNEQFF
14 TRBJ1-2 . once TRBV7-2 TGTGCCGTCAGGGCAGGACGGCTCTCCTATGGCTACACCTTC CAVRAGRLSYGYTF
20 TRBJ2-1 TRBD2 few TRBV11-2 TGTGCCAGCAGCCCATCGCTGGGGACTAGCGGGAGGTTCTCCTACAATGAGCAGTTCTTC CASSPSLGTSGRFSYNEQFF
14 TRBJ1-4 . . TRBV6-5 TGTGCCAGCTCCCGGGGCCGGGGATCGAAAAAACTGTTTTTT CASSRGRGSKKLFF
15 TRBJ1-1 . few TRBV4-3 TGCGCCAGCAGCCAAGACTGGGGAAGCGGCACTGAAGCTTTCTTT CASSQDWGSGTEAFF